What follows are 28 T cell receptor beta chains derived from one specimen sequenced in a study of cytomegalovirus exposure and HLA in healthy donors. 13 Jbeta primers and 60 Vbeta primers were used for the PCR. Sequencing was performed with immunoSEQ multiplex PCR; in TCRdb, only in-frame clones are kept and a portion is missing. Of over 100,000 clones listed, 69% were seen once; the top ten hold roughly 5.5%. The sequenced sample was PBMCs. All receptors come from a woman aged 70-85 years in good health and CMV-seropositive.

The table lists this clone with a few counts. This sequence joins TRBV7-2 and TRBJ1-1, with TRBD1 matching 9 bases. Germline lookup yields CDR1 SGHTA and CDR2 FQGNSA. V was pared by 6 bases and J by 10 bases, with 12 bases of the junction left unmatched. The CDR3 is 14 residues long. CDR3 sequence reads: CASRVVGRTGVAFF. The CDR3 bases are TGTGCCAGCAGGGTGGTAGGAAGGACAGGGGTAGCTTTCTTT.

This CDR3 is CSVESGGRGYNEQFF. The CDR3 nucleotides are TGCAGCGTTGAATCGGGGGGGCGGGGCTACAATGAGCAGTTCTTC. J is TRBJ2-1 and V is TRBV29-1; 8 bases are a match to TRBD2. Germline assignment: CDR1 SQVTM and CDR2 ANQGSEA. This CDR3 has 15 amino acids. Trimming removed 2 bases from V and 3 bases from J; junction bases left unmatched: 6.

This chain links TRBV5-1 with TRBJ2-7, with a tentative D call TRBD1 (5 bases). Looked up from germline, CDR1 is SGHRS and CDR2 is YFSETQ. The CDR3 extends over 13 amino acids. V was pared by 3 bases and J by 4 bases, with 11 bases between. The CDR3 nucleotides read TGCGCCAGCAGCTCCGACAGAGATTACGAGCAGTACTTC. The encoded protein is CASSSDRDYEQYF.

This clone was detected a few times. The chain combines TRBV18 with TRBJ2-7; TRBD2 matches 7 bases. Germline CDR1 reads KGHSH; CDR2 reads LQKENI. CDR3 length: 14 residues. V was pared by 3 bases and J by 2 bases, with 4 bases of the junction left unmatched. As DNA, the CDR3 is TGTGCCAGCTCACCCCTGGGAGGGGCCTACGAGCAGTACTTC. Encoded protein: CASSPLGGAYEQYF. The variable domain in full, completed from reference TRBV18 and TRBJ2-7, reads NAGVMQNPRHLVRRRGQEARLRCSPMKGHSHVYWYRQLPEEGLKFMVYLQKENIIDESGMPKERFSAEFPKEGPSILRIQQVVRGDSAAYFCASSPLGGAYEQYFGPGTRLTVT.

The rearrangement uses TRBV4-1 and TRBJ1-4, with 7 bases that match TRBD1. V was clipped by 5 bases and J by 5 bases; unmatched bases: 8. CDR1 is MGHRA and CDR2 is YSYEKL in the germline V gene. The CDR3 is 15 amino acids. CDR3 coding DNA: TGCGCCAGCAGCTCCACCGGGACAGTGAATGAAAAACTGTTTTTT. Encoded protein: CASSSTGTVNEKLFF.

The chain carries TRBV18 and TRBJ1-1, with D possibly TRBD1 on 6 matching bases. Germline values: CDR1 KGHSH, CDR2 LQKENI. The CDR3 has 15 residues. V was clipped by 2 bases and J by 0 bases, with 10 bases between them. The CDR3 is CASSPTGTMNTEAFF. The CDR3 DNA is TGTGCCAGCTCACCAACGGGGACAATGAACACTGAAGCTTTCTTT.

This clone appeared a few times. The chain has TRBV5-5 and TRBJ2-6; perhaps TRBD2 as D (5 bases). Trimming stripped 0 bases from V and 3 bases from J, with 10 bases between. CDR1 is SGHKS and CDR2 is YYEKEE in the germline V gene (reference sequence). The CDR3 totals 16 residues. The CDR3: CASSLDGVGGANVLTF. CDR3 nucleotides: TGTGCCAGCAGCTTGGACGGGGTCGGTGGGGCCAACGTCCTGACTTTC.

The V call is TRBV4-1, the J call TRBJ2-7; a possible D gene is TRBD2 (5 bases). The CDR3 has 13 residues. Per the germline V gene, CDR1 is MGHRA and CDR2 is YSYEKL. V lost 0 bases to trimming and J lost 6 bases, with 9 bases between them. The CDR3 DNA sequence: TGCGCCAGCAGCCAAGATCGAGGGCTCGAGCAGTACTTC. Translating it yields CASSQDRGLEQYF.

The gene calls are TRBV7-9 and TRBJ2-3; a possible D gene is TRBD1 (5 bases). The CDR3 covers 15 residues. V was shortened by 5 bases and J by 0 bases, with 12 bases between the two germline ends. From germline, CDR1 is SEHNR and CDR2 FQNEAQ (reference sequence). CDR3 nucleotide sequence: TGTGCCAGCAGCCGAGACAGTCCTAGCACAGATACGCAGTATTTT. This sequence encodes CASSRDSPSTDTQYF.

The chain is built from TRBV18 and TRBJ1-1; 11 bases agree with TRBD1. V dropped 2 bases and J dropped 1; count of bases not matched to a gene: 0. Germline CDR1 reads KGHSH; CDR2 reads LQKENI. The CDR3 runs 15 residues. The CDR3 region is CASSPGTGGNTEAFF. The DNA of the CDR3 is TGTGCCAGCTCACCAGGGACAGGGGGGAACACTGAAGCTTTCTTT.

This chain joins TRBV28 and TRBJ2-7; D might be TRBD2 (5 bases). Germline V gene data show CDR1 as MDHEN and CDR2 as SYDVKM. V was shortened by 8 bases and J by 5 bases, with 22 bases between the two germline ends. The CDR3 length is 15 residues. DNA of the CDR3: TGTGCCAGCCCCCCTCACCCCGGCGGGTGGGACGAGCAGTACTTC. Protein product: CASPPHPGGWDEQYF.

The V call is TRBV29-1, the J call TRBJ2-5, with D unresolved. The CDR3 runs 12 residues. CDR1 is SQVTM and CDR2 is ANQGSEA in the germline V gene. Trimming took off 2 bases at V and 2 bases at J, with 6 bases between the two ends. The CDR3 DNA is TGCAGCGTTGAACGTCTACAAGAGACCCAGTACTTC. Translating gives CSVERLQETQYF.

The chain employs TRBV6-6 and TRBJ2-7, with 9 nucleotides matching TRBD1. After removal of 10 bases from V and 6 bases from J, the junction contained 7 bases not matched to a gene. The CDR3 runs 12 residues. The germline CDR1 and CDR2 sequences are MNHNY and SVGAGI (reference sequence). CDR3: CATKQGASEQYF. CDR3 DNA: TGTGCCACCAAACAGGGGGCTTCCGAGCAGTACTTC.

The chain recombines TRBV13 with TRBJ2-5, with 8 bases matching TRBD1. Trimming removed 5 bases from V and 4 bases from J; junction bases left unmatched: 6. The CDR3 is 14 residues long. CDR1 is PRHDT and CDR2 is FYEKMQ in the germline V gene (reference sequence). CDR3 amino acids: CASSQGQGRETQYF. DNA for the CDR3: TGTGCCAGCAGCCAAGGACAGGGACGAGAGACCCAGTACTTC.

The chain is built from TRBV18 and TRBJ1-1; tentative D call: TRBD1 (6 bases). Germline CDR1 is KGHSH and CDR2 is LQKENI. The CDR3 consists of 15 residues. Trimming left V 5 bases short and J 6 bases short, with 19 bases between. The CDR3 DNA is TGTGCCAGCTCATACAGGGTTCTAGATTTACCTGAAGCTTTCTTT. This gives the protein CASSYRVLDLPEAFF.

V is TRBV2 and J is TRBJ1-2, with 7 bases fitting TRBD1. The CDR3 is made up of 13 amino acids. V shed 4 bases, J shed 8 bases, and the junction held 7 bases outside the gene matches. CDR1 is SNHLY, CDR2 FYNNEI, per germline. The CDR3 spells CASSGTGVSGYTF. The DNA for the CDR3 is TGTGCCAGCAGTGGAACAGGGGTAAGCGGCTACACCTTC.

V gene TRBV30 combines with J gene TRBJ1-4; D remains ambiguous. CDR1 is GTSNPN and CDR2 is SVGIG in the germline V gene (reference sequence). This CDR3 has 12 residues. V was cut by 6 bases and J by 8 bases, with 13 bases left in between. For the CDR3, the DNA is TGTGCCTGTAACCGCGACGGGGAAAAACTGTTTTTT. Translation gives CACNRDGEKLFF. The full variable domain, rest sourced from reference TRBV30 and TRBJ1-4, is SQTIHQWPATLVQPVGSPLSLECTVEGTSNPNLYWYRQAAGRGLQLLFYSVGIGQISSEVPQNLSASRPQDRQFILSSKKLLLSDSGFYLCACNRDGEKLFFGSGTQLSVL.

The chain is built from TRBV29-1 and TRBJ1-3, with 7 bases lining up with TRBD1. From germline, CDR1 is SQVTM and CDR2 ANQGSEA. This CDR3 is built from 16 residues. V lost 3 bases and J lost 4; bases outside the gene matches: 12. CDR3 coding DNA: TGCAGCGTTGAGGGAAATCGACAGGGCTCCGGAAACACCATATATTTT. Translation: CSVEGNRQGSGNTIYF.

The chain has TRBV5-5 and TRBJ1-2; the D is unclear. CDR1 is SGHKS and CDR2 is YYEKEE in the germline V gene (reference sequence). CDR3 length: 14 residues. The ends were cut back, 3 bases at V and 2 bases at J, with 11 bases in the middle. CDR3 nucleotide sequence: TGTGCCAGCAGCTGGCCCGGGTCAAACTATGGCTACACCTTC. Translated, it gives CASSWPGSNYGYTF. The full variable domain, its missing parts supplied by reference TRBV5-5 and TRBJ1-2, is DAGVTQSPTHLIKTRGQQVTLRCSPISGHKSVSWYQQVLGQGPQFIFQYYEKEERGRGNFPDRFSARQFPNYSSELNVNALLLGDSALYLCASSWPGSNYGYTFGSGTRLTVV.

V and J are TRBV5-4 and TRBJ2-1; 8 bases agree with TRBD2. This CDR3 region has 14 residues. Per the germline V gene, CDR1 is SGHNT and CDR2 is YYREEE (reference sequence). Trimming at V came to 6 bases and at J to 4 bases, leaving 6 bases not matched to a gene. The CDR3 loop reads CASNPGGRYNEQFF. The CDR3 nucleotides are TGTGCCAGCAACCCGGGGGGGCGGTACAATGAGCAGTTCTTC.

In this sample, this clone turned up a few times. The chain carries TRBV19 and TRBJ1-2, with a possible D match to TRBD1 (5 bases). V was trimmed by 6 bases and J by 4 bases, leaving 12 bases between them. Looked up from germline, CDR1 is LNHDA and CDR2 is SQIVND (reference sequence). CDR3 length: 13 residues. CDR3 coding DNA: TGTGCCAGTAGAGAGACAGTACCCTATGGCTACACCTTC. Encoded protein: CASRETVPYGYTF.

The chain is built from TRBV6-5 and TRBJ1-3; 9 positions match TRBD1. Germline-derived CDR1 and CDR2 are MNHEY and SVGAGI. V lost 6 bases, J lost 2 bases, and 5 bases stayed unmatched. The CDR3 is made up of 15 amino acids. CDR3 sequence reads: CASRGQGTTGNTIYF. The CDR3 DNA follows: TGTGCCAGCAGGGGACAGGGTACTACTGGAAACACCATATATTTT.

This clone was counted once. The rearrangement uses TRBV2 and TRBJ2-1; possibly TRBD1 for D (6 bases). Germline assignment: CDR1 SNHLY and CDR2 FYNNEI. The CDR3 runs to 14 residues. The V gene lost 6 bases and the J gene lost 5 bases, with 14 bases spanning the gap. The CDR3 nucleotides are TGTGCCAGCAGACCCGACAGGTTTGACAATGAGCAGTTCTTC. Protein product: CASRPDRFDNEQFF.

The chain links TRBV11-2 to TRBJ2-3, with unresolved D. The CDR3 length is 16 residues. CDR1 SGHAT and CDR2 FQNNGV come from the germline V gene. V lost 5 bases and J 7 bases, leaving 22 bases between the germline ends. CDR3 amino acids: CASSPTPNDVANTQYF. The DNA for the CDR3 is TGTGCCAGCAGCCCTACACCGAACGACGTAGCAAATACGCAGTATTTT.

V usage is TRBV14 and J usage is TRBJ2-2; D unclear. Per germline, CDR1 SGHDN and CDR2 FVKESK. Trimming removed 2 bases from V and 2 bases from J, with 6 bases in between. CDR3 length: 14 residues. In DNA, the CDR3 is TGTGCCAGCAGCCAACTAAGAAACACCGGGGAGCTGTTTTTT. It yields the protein CASSQLRNTGELFF.

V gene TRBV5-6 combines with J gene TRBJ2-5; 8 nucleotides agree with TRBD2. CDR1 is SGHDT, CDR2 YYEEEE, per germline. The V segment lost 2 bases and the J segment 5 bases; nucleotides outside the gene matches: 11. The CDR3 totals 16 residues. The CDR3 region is CASSLVLHPGGETQYF. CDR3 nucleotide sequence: TGTGCCAGCAGCTTAGTCCTACATCCGGGGGGGGAGACCCAGTACTTC. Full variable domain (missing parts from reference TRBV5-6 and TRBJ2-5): DAGVTQSPTHLIKTRGQQVTLRCSPKSGHDTVSWYQQALGQGPQFIFQYYEEEERQRGNFPDRFSGHQFPNYSSELNVNALLLGDSALYLCASSLVLHPGGETQYFGPGTRLLVL.

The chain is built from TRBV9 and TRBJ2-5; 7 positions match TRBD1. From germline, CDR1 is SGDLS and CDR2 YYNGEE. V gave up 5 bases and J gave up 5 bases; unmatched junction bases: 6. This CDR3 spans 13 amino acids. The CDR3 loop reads CASRAGGRETQYF. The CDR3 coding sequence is TGTGCCAGCAGGGCAGGGGGTCGGGAGACCCAGTACTTC.

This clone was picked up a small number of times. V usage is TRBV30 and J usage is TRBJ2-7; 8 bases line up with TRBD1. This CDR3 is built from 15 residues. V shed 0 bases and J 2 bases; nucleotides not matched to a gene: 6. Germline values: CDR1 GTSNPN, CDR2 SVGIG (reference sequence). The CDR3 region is CAWSVPDRVTYEQYF. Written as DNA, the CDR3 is TGTGCCTGGAGTGTACCGGACAGGGTGACCTACGAGCAGTACTTC.